Each of the 2 T cell receptor beta chains below was sequenced from the same sample in a study of blood T cell repertoires in COVID-19. Assay: immunoSEQ multiplex PCR; the TCRdb copy retains only in-frame clones and omits some. This repertoire shows 150,000 to 200,000 clones, 65% to 85% found once; its top ten account for 9.1%. The sample was peripheral blood. The receptor source for this set is a woman aged 80 or over with active or convalescent COVID-19.

This clone appeared a few times. The J gene is TRBJ2-7, the V gene TRBV5-1; maybe TRBD2 (5 bases). The CDR3 is made up of 15 amino acids. Germline assignment: CDR1 SGHRS and CDR2 YFSETQ. V was pared by 4 bases and J by 0 bases, with 14 bases between. The CDR3 DNA reads as TGCGCCAGCAGCCCCCAGGAGGCCACCTCCTACGAGCAGTACTTC. As protein: CASSPQEATSYEQYF.

The chain couples TRBV6-5 to TRBJ1-3, with D maybe TRBD1 (5 bases). Trimming stripped 5 bases from V and 0 bases from J, with 8 bases between. The CDR3 is 14 amino acids. Germline loops: CDR1 MNHEY, CDR2 SVGAGI. In DNA form, the CDR3 reads TGTGCCAGCAGTCAGGGCGGCTCTGGAAACACCATATATTTT. Translating gives CASSQGGSGNTIYF.